This T cell receptor beta chain was captured by sequencing in a study of T cell responses to AZD1222 COVID-19 vaccine. Study-level findings and limits: Researchers took repertoire samples only after the peak T cell response had come. The donor cohort was predominantly white British with a female majority, and clonal diversity may have been underestimated. Nearly half of spike-specific TCRs reportedly go after variant regions that carry no mutations. An increase in Spike-specific TCR breadth and depth was observed after two AZD1222 doses.

Notes on this clone: What it recognizes is unknown.

Generated by immunoSEQ multiplex PCR, the TCRdb table keeps only in-frame clones and is missing some. The data show about 160,000 clones, with 91% seen just once and under 2.5% held by the top ten. The CDR3 sequence is 15 residues long. Trimming shortened V by 3 bases and J by 4 bases, and 13 bases separated the two germline ends. CDR1 and CDR2 (germline): SGHTA, FQGNSA. This material consisted of peripheral blood, taken on day 0 of AZD1222 vaccination. The genes are TRBV7-2 and TRBJ1-5; D gene unclear. The source of this sequence is an adult in good health. The CDR3 protein is CASSLMSQLNQPQHF. The CDR3 coding sequence is TGTGCCAGCAGCTTGATGTCTCAGTTGAATCAGCCCCAGCATTTT.